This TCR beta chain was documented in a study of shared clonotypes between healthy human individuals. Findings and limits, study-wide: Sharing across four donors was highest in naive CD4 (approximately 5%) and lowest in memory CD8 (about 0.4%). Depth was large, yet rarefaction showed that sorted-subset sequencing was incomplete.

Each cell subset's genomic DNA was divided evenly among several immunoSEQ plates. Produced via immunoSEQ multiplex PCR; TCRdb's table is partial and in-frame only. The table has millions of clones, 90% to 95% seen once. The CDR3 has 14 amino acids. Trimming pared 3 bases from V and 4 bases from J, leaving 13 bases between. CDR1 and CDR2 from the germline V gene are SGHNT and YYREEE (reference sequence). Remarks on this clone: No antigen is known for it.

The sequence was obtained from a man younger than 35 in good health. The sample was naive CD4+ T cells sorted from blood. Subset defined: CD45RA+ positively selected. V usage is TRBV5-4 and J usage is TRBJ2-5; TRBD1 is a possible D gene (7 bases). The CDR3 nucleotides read TGTGCCAGCAGCTGGAGGCAGGGGGGAGAGACCCAGTACTTC. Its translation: CASSWRQGGETQYF.